The T cell receptor (beta chain) described here comes from a study of breast tumors, draining lymph nodes, adjacent tissues. Each CDR3 protein is one row after TCRdb ran MiXCR on the multiplex PCR reads. Altogether approximately 45,000 distinct CDR3 sequences are present, under 30% being singletons, with the ten largest covering 8%. Study outcomes and limitations: Tumor repertoires ranked between lymph nodes and nontumor tissue in diversity, with V and J gene preferences. Most tumor T cells seemingly derive from lymph node, then expand in tumor. Tumor and nontumor repertoires were significantly more similar in luminal-like than in basal-like breast cancer.

Trimming shortened V by 3 bases and J by 4 bases, and 13 bases separated the two germline ends. Germline CDR1 is SGHNT and CDR2 is YYREEE (reference sequence). The CDR3 is made up of 15 amino acids. Regarding this clonotype: Antigen unknown. This could be a read error, since a much larger clone is one nucleotide away.

This sequence was found in a female donor with breast cancer. Some clones in this sample may be carry-over from other donors' samples. This chain uses TRBV5-4 with TRBJ2-2; D might be TRBD2 (6 bases). Material: breast tumor tissue. CDR3 in DNA: TGTGCCAGCAGCTCCGGGGGTAGATTCACCGGGGAGCTGTTTTTT. This translates into CASSSGGRFTGELFF.